This T cell receptor (beta chain) stems from a study of blood T cell repertoires in COVID-19. Background on the study: PBMCs, B-cell-depleted T cells, or T cells provided the cDNA or gDNA that made up the material.

CDR1 is MNHEY, CDR2 SMNVEV, per germline (reference sequence). The CDR3 contains 14 residues. V lost 5 bases and J lost 0, with 10 bases in between. Per the original methods: The assay estimated nucleated cells by amplifying reference gene primers. Sequencing was performed with immunoSEQ multiplex PCR; in TCRdb, only in-frame clones are kept and a portion is missing. The D gene and trimming were derived from the DNA, and the V and J assignments and clone size from that table. The sample shows 140,000 or so clones, approximately 89% of them seen only once. V usage is TRBV27 and J usage is TRBJ1-1; weak D call: TRBD1 (5 bases). This TCR derives from a human donor in a cohort sampled during active COVID-19. Sequenced input: peripheral blood. The CDR3 loop is CASSHGQMNTEAFF. The CDR3, as DNA: TGTGCCAGCAGTCACGGACAAATGAACACTGAAGCTTTCTTT.